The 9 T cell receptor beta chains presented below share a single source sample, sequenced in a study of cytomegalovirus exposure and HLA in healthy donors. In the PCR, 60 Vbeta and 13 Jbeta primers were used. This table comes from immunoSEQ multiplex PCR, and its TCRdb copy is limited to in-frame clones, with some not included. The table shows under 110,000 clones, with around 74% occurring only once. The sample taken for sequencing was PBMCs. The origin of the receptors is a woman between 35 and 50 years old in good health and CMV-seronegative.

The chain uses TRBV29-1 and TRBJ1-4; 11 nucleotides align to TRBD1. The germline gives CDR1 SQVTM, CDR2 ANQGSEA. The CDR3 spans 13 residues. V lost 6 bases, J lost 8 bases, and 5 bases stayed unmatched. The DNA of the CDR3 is TGCAGCGTGGGGACAGGGGGAGAAGAAAAACTGTTTTTT. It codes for CSVGTGGEEKLFF.

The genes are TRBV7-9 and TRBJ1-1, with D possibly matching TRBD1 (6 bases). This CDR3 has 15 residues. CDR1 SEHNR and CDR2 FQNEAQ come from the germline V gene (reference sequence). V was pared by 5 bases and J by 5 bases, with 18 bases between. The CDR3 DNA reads TGTGCCAGCAGCCCCTTGAAGGGGGTAAGGACTGAAGCTTTCTTT. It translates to CASSPLKGVRTEAFF.

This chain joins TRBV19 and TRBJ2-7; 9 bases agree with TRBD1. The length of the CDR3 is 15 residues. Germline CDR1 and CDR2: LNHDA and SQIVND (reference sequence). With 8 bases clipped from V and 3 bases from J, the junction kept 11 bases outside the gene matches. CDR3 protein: CASRGRDRAFYEQYF. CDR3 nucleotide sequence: TGTGCCAGTCGCGGCAGGGACAGGGCTTTCTACGAGCAGTACTTC.

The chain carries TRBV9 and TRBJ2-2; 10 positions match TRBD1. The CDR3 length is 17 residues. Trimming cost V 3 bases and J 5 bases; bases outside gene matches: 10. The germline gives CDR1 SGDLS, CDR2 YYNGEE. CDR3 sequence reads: CASSAFSGTGATGELFF. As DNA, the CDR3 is TGTGCCAGCAGCGCCTTTTCCGGGACAGGGGCAACCGGGGAGCTGTTTTTT.

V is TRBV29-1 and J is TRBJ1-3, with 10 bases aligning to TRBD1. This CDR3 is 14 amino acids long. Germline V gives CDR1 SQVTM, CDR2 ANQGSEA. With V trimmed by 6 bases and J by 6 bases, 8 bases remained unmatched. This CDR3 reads CSVTLDRGSNTIYF. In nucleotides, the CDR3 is TGCAGCGTAACCCTGGACAGGGGGTCAAACACCATATATTTT.

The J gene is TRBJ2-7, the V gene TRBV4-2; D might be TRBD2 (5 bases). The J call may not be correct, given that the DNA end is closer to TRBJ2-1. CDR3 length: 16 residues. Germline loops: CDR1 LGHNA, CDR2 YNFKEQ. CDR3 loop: CASSQEGGRSVDEQFF. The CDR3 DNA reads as TGTGCCAGCAGCCAAGAAGGCGGGCGCTCGGTAGATGAGCAGTTCTTC.

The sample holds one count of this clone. The chain's CDR3 is CASSVRTGNYGYTF. CDR3 nucleotide sequence: TGTGCCAGCAGCGTCCGGACAGGGAACTATGGCTACACCTTC. The rearrangement joins TRBV9 to TRBJ1-2; 8 positions match TRBD1. Per the germline V gene, CDR1 is SGDLS and CDR2 is YYNGEE. This CDR3 region has 14 residues. Trimming at V came to 2 bases and at J to 2 bases, leaving 2 bases not matched to a gene.

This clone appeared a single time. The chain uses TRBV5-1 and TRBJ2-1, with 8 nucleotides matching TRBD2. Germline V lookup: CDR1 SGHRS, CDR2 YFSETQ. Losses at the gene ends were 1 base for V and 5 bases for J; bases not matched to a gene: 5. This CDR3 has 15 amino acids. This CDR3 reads CASSLTSGVNNEQFF. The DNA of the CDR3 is TGCGCCAGCAGCTTGACTAGCGGAGTCAACAATGAGCAGTTCTTC.

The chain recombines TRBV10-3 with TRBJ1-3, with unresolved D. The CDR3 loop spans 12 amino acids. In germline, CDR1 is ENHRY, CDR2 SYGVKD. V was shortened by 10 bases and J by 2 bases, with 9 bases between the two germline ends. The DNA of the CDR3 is TGTGCCACCGGTTCTCCTGGAAACACCATATATTTT. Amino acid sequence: CATGSPGNTIYF.